This is a list of T cell receptor beta chains from one sample in a study of PD-1 blockade in classical Hodgkin lymphoma. Libraries were prepared by immunoSEQ multiplex PCR; TCRdb keeps only in-frame clonotypes and omits some of them. This repertoire shows 15,000 to 20,000 clones, less than 90% found once; its top ten account for 4.5% to 5%. The sequenced sample was CD8+ T cells from blood, obtained before the fourth cycle of nivolumab. These receptors were collected from a human donor with classical Hodgkin lymphoma. Each CDR3 is given with its conserved first and last residue. A D gene is named only where the DNA matches it firmly. Not all rows give a size; the values are once, few, many and, for expanded clones, a class.

clone_size	v_call	d_call	j_call	cdr3_aa	cdr3_nt
-	TRBV19	TRBD2	TRBJ2-7	CASSTDTPGLAGDSSYEQYF	TGTGCCAGTAGTACTGACACCCCGGGACTAGCGGGAGACTCCTCCTACGAGCAGTACTTC
-	TRBV7-3	-	TRBJ2-1	CASSLGAAVYNEQFF	TGTGCCAGCAGCTTAGGCGCGGCCGTCTACAATGAGCAGTTCTTC
few	TRBV2	TRBD1	TRBJ2-7	CASSEAWGTGEYEQYF	TGTGCCAGCAGTGAAGCATGGGGGACAGGGGAATACGAGCAGTACTTC
-	TRBV6-1	-	TRBJ1-1	CASPGRGEDTEAFF	TGTGCCAGCCCAGGGAGGGGAGAGGACACTGAAGCTTTCTTT
once	TRBV27	TRBD1	TRBJ1-5	CASKGQANQPQHF	TGTGCCAGCAAGGGACAGGCCAATCAGCCCCAGCATTTT
once	TRBV4-2	TRBD2	TRBJ2-3	CASSQGAGGPVSTDTQYF	TGTGCCAGCAGCCAAGGAGCGGGAGGGCCGGTGAGCACAGATACGCAGTATTTT
-	TRBV5-8	-	TRBJ2-1	CASSLEGHGIQFF	TGTGCCAGCAGCTTGGAGGGACACGGAATCCAGTTCTTC
-	TRBV27	-	TRBJ2-7	CASSPQLLSGDPYEQYF	TGTGCCAGCAGCCCCCAACTCCTGAGCGGCGACCCCTACGAGCAGTACTTC
-	TRBV5-5	-	TRBJ2-7	CASRDEDYEQYF	TGTGCCAGCAGGGACGAAGACTACGAGCAGTACTTC
-	TRBV9	-	TRBJ1-2	CASSGDYYGYTF	TGTGCCAGCAGCGGGGATTACTATGGCTACACCTTC
-	TRBV4-1	-	TRBJ2-1	CASSQDRVGGNEQFF	TGCGCCAGCAGCCAAGATCGGGTAGGGGGCAATGAGCAGTTCTTC
-	TRBV5-4	-	TRBJ2-7	CASSPGVGSYEQYF	TGTGCCAGCAGCCCCGGAGTCGGGTCCTACGAGCAGTACTTC
-	TRBV29-1	-	TRBJ2-1	CSVEVLGPIYNEQFF	TGCAGCGTTGAAGTGCTAGGGCCGATCTACAATGAGCAGTTCTTC
few	TRBV30	TRBD2	TRBJ2-5	CAWAGVSETQYF	TGTGCCTGGGCGGGAGTCTCCGAGACCCAGTACTTC
-	TRBV27	-	TRBJ2-7	CASSFGPGSSYEQYF	TGTGCCAGCAGTTTTGGACCGGGATCCTCTTACGAGCAGTACTTC
-	TRBV29-1	-	TRBJ2-7	CSVTVGYEQYF	TGCAGCGTCACGGTGGGGTACGAGCAGTACTTC
-	TRBV9	-	TRBJ1-2	CASSATDGYTF	TGTGCCAGCAGCGCGACAGATGGCTACACCTTC
once	TRBV11-2	-	TRBJ2-7	CASSLGTLIYEQYF	TGTGCCAGCAGCTTAGGGACTTTAATCTACGAGCAGTACTTC
-	TRBV4-1	TRBD1	TRBJ2-7	CASSQLGTGYEQYF	TGCGCCAGCAGCCAATTAGGGACAGGGTACGAGCAGTACTTC
-	TRBV5-8	-	TRBJ2-3	CASSLSASGSTDTQYF	TGTGCTAGCAGCTTATCGGCCAGCGGAAGCACAGATACGCAGTATTTT
-	TRBV28	-	TRBJ1-1	CALRGLYTEAFF	TGTGCCTTACGGGGACTTTACACTGAAGCTTTCTTT
once	TRBV9	-	TRBJ2-7	CASSEGTGAYEQYF	TGTGCCAGCAGCGAGGGGACGGGAGCCTACGAGCAGTACTTC
-	TRBV29-1	TRBD1	TRBJ1-5	CSVGTDSNQPQHF	TGCAGCGTGGGGACAGATAGCAATCAGCCCCAGCATTTT
few	TRBV25-1	-	TRBJ1-2	CASSGGRTYGYTF	TGTGCCAGCAGTGGGGGGAGGACGTATGGCTACACCTTC
once	TRBV28	TRBD2	TRBJ2-1	CASSSDPLAGVYGEQFF	TGTGCCAGCAGCTCCGACCCCCTAGCGGGAGTTTATGGTGAGCAGTTCTTC
-	TRBV7-2	TRBD2	TRBJ2-1	CASSFTSGGHNEQFF	TGTGCCAGCAGCTTCACTAGCGGGGGGCACAATGAGCAGTTCTTC
-	TRBV19	-	TRBJ2-1	CASSWRGSYNEQFF	TGTGCCAGTAGTTGGCGGGGTTCCTACAATGAGCAGTTCTTC
-	TRBV10-3	-	TRBJ1-3	CAISDDDSGNTIYF	TGTGCCATCAGTGATGACGACTCTGGAAACACCATATATTTT
-	TRBV4-1	TRBD2	TRBJ2-1	CASSPLAGTAHKYAQFF	TGCGCCAGCAGCCCCTTAGCGGGAACCGCACACAAGTACGCGCAGTTCTTC
-	TRBV9	TRBD1	TRBJ1-2	CASRQGNGYTF	TGTGCCAGCAGACAGGGGAATGGCTACACCTTC
-	TRBV27	-	TRBJ2-1	CASSLSAGQELYNEQFF	TGTGCCAGCAGTTTATCAGCCGGACAAGAGTTGTACAATGAGCAGTTCTTC
-	TRBV7-7	-	TRBJ2-2	CASSSVSTGELFF	TGTGCTAGCAGCTCGGTTTCTACCGGGGAGCTGTTTTTT
-	TRBV6-1	-	TRBJ2-7	CASSGLRYEQYF	TGTGCCAGCAGTGGTCTTAGGTACGAGCAGTACTTC
-	TRBV28	-	TRBJ2-1	CASSLPLVGGYNEQFF	TGTGCCAGCAGTTTACCCCTAGTCGGAGGCTACAATGAGCAGTTCTTC
-	TRBV12-2	-	TRBJ1-5	CASRPLLGPYSNQPQHF	TGTGCAAGTCGCCCTCTATTGGGACCCTATAGCAATCAGCCCCAGCATTTT
-	TRBV27	-	TRBJ1-4	CASSLPGVGEKLFF	TGTGCCAGCAGTTTACCTGGGGTGGGAGAAAAACTGTTTTTT
-	TRBV29-1	TRBD1	TRBJ2-5	CSVAKGQGATETQYF	TGCAGCGTTGCGAAGGGACAGGGGGCCACGGAGACCCAGTACTTC
-	TRBV5-1	TRBD1	TRBJ2-7	CASTRFMGQGLSYEQYF	TGCGCCAGCACCCGTTTCATGGGACAGGGATTATCCTACGAGCAGTACTTC
-	TRBV5-4	-	TRBJ2-7	CASSDRDRDYEQYF	TGTGCCAGCAGCGATAGAGACCGGGACTACGAGCAGTACTTC
-	TRBV28	TRBD2	TRBJ2-3	CASSLGLASTDTQYF	TGTGCCAGCAGTTTGGGACTAGCGAGCACAGATACGCAGTATTTT
-	TRBV10-3	-	TRBJ1-1	CAISESGGAGGLNTEAFF	TGTGCCATCAGTGAGTCGGGAGGGGCCGGGGGTTTGAACACTGAAGCTTTCTTT
few	TRBV4-2	-	TRBJ1-2	CASSQDWGGYGYTF	TGTGCCAGCAGCCAAGATTGGGGTGGCTATGGCTACACCTTC
-	TRBV21-1	-	TRBJ1-4	CASANEKLFF	TGTGCCAGCGCGAATGAAAAACTGTTTTTT
-	TRBV27	TRBD2	TRBJ2-1	CASRTSGSYNEQFF	TGTGCCAGTCGAACTAGCGGGAGCTACAATGAGCAGTTCTTC
-	TRBV4-3	-	TRBJ2-7	CAGSPGLRDEQYF	TGCGCCGGCAGCCCAGGGTTGAGGGACGAGCAGTACTTC
-	TRBV28	-	TRBJ1-1	CASSPWSLNTEAFF	TGTGCCAGCAGTCCATGGAGCCTGAACACTGAAGCTTTCTTT
-	TRBV6-4	-	TRBJ2-3	CASSDSVAGTPDTQYF	TGTGCCAGCAGTGACTCGGTTGCGGGTACTCCCGATACGCAGTATTTT
-	TRBV7-9	-	TRBJ1-1	CASSRPGLNTEAFF	TGTGCCAGCAGCCGCCCGGGATTGAACACTGAAGCTTTCTTT
-	TRBV5-4	TRBD2	TRBJ2-3	CASRAERESADTQYF	TGTGCCAGCAGGGCCGAGCGGGAGTCCGCAGATACGCAGTATTTT
-	TRBV5-1	TRBD1	TRBJ1-1	CASSLQGALNTEAFF	TGCGCCAGCAGCCTGCAGGGGGCTTTGAACACTGAAGCTTTCTTT
-	TRBV9	TRBD2	TRBJ2-7	CASSPTGLAGWYEQYF	TGTGCCAGCAGCCCGACCGGGCTAGCGGGATGGTACGAGCAGTACTTC
-	TRBV27	-	TRBJ1-1	CASSFPSGTEAFF	TGTGCCAGCAGTTTCCCCTCGGGCACTGAAGCTTTCTTT
-	TRBV27	-	TRBJ2-3	CASSATRTDTQYF	TGTGCCAGCAGTGCTACCCGAACAGATACGCAGTATTTT
-	TRBV5-4	-	TRBJ2-5	CASTHSNQETQYF	TGTGCCAGTACCCATTCCAACCAAGAGACCCAGTACTTC
-	TRBV14	-	TRBJ2-7	CASSQEGFSSYEQYF	TGTGCCAGCAGCCAAGAAGGGTTTAGCTCCTACGAGCAGTACTTC
-	TRBV2	TRBD1	TRBJ1-3	CASGWGTGVSGNTIYF	TGTGCCAGCGGATGGGGCACAGGGGTCTCTGGAAACACCATATATTTT
-	TRBV7-2	TRBD2	TRBJ2-5	CASSFSGRGLKETQYF	TGTGCCAGCAGCTTCAGCGGGAGGGGATTAAAAGAGACCCAGTACTTC